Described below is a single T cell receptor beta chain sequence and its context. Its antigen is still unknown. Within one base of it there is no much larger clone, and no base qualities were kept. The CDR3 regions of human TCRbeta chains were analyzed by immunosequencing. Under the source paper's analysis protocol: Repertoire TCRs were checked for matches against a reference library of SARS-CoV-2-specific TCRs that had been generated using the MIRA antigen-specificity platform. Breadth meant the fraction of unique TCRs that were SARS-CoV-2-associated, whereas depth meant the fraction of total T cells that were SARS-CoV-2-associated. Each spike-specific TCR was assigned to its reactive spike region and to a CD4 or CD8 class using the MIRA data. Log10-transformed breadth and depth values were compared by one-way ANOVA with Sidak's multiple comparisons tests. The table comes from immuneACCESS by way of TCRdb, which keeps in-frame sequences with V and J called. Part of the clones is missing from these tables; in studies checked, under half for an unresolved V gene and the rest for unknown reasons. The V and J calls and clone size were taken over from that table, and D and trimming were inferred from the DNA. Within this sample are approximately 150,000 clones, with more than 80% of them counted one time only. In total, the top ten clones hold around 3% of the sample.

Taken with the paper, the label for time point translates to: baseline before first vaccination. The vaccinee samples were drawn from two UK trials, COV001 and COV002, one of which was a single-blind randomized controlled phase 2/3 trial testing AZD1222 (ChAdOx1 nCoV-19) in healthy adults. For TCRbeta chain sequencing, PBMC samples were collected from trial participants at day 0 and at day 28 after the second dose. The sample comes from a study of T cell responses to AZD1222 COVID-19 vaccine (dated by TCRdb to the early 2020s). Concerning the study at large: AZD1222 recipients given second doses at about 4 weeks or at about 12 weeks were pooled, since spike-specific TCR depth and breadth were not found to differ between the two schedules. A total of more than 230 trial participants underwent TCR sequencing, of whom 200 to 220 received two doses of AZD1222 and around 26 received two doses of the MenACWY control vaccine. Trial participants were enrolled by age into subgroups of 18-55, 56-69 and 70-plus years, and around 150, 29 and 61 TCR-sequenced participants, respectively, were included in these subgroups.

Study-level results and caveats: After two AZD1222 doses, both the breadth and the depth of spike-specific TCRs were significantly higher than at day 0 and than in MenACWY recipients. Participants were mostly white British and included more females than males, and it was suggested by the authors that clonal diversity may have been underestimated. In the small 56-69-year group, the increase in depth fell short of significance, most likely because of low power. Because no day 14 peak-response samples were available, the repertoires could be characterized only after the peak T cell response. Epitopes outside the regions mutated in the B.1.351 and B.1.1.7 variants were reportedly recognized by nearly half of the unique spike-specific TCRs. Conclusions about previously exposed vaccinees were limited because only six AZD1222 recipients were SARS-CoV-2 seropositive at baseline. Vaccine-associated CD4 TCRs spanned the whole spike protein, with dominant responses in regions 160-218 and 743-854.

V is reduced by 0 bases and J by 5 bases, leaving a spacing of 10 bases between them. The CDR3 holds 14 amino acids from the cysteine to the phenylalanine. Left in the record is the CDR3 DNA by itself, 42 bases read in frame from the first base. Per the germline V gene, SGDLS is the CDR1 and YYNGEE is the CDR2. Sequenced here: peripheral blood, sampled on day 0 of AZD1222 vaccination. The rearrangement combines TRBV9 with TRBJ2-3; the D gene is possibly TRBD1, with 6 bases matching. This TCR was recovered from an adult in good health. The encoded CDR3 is CASSVGVGGDTQYF. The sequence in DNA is TGTGCCAGCAGCGTAGGAGTAGGGGGAGATACGCAGTATTTT.